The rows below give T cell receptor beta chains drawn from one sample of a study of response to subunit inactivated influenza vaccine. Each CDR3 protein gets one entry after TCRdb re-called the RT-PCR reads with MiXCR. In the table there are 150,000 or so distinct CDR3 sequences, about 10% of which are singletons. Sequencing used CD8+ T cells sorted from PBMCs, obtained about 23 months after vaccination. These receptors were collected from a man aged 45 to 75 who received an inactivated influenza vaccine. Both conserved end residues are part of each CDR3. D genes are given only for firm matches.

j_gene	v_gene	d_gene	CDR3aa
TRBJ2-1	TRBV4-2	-	CASSQFLGHNEQFF
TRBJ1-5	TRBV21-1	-	CASSTRKVAEGENSNQPQHF
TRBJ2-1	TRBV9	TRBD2	CASSEGLAGGLYEQFF
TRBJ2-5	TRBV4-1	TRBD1	CASSAGQANQETQYF
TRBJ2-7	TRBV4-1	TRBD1	CASSLTTGSFQEQYF
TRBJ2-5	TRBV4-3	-	CASSQDKADRPRGQYF
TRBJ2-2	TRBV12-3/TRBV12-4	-	CASSFAVRGGELFF
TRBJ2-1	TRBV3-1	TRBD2	CASSQGASGVLNEQFF
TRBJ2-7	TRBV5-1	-	CASSADRTTYEQYF
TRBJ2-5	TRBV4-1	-	CASSQVTGVETQYF
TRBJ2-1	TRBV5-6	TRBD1	CASSRDRVAYNEQFF
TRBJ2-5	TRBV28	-	CASSSRIQGQETQYF
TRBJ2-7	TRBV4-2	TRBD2	CASSQVFGGSGGEQYF
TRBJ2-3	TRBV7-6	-	CASSVDDTDTQYF
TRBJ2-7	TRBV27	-	CASSLSAGTLSYEQYF
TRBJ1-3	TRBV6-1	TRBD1	CASSASGTASGNTIYF
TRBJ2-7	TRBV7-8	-	CASSLEEQYEQYF
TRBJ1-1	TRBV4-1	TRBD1	CASSHQVRGKNTEAFF
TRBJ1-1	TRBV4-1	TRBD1	CASSQTGTGNTEAFF
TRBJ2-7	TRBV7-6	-	CASSLGGRGAEQYF
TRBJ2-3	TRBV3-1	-	CASSQVGFEDTQYF
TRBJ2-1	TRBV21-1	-	CASSKGSGRARNEQFF